Shown below are 30 T cell receptor beta chains from a single sample sequenced in a study of T cell repertoires in cytomegalovirus infection. TCRdb reprocessed the reads with MiXCR, giving one entry per CDR3 protein. The repertoire holds about 310,000 distinct CDR3 sequences, 15% to 20% seen once, with around 12% in the top ten. The sequenced material came from PBMCs. These TCRs come from a human donor in good health (CMV status not recorded). Some clones in this sample may be carry-over from other donors' samples.

The V gene is TRBV2, the J gene TRBJ2-3, with D possibly being TRBD1 (6 bases). There are 14 residues in the CDR3. Germline CDR1 and CDR2: SNHLY and FYNNEI. The V and J ends lost 4 bases and 2 bases respectively, with 10 bases between them. DNA of the CDR3: TGTGCCAGCAGTGGGACAGCCCTCACAGATACGCAGTATTTT. This gives the protein CASSGTALTDTQYF.

The table lists this clonotype with a few counts. This chain links TRBV10-3 with TRBJ1-1, with D perhaps TRBD1 (5 bases). The CDR3 is 17 residues long. Germline CDR1 reads ENHRY; CDR2 reads SYGVKD. V was pared by 0 bases and J by 1 base, with 15 bases between. The CDR3 loop is CAISESWGIARNTEAFF. CDR3 DNA: TGTGCCATCAGTGAGTCGTGGGGGATAGCCCGGAACACTGAAGCTTTCTTT.

The CDR3 protein is CASSLEQVNSPLHF. CDR3 bases: TGCGCCAGCAGCTTGGAACAGGTTAATTCACCCCTCCACTTT. The chain combines TRBV5-1 with TRBJ1-6, with D possibly being TRBD1 (5 bases). Germline V gives CDR1 SGHRS, CDR2 YFSETQ. Trimming pared 0 bases from V and 6 bases from J, leaving 7 bases between. The CDR3 covers 14 residues.

Comments on this clonotype: This may be a read error: a much more frequent sequence differs by one nucleotide. This CDR3 is missing its conserved last phenylalanine or tryptophan, likely due to a read error. The chain combines TRBV7-2 with TRBJ2-3, with TRBD1 matching over 9 bases. The CDR3 has 14 residues. Germline CDR1 is SGHTA and CDR2 is FQGNSA. J gave up 4 bases and V 5 bases, and 4 bases lay outside the gene matches. For the CDR3, the DNA is TGTGCCAGCAGCCAAACAGGGGGCCCAGATACGCAGTATCTT. Protein: CASSQTGGPDTQYL.

This clonotype came up a few times. The junction departs from the called germline gene at one end, perhaps through a read error. The chain has TRBV7-4 and TRBJ1-1; D remains ambiguous. Germline V lookup: CDR1 SGHVT, CDR2 SQSDAQ. The CDR3 spans 11 residues. This chain's CDR3 is CASSPTRNEIF. The CDR3 DNA follows: TGTGCCAGCAGCCCCACTCGAAACGAGATCTTT.

This clonotype was seen repeatedly, ten times or more. The chain uses TRBV25-1 and TRBJ1-1; D gene ambiguous. This CDR3 comprises 16 residues. V lost 4 bases, J lost 1 base, and 16 bases lay in between. Germline lookup yields CDR1 MGHDK and CDR2 SYGVNS. CDR3: CASSVQDWNQNTEAFF. CDR3 coding DNA: TGTGCCAGCAGTGTCCAGGACTGGAACCAGAACACTGAAGCTTTCTTT.

In regard to this clonotype: Being one base from a much bigger clone, this may be a read error. The chain carries TRBV28 and TRBJ1-6, with 7 bases lining up with TRBD1. Germline V gives CDR1 MDHEN, CDR2 SYDVKM. The CDR3 loop spans 15 amino acids. The ends lost 6 bases at V and 9 bases at J; junction bases unmatched: 11. CDR3 coding DNA: TGTGCCAGCAGATACTCCGGGACAGCCAGTTCACCCCTCCACTTT. Translation: CASRYSGTASSPLHF.

This chain connects TRBV6-4 to TRBJ2-3, with 7 bases fitting TRBD1. V lost 3 bases, J lost 0 bases, and 6 bases stayed unmatched. The germline CDR1 and CDR2 sequences are MRHNA and SNTAGT. The CDR3 covers 16 residues. CDR3 nucleotides: TGTGCCAGCAGTGAAGGGGGACAGATTAGCACAGATACGCAGTATTTT. Translating gives CASSEGGQISTDTQYF.

A single count supports this clonotype. The rearrangement links TRBV6-6 to TRBJ1-1, with TRBD1 matching 8 bases. Germline lookup yields CDR1 MNHNY and CDR2 SVGAGI (reference sequence). The V gene end was trimmed by 6 bases and the J gene end by 8 bases; junction bases not matched to a gene: 8. CDR3 size: 13 residues. The CDR3 DNA follows: TGTGCCAGCAGCGATACAGGGGGGAGGGAAGCTTTCTTT. Residues: CASSDTGGREAFF.

This clonotype occurred many times. The gene calls are TRBV7-2 and TRBJ1-1; D perhaps matches TRBD1 (6 bases). Germline CDR1 SGHTA, CDR2 FQGNSA. This CDR3 is 15 amino acids long. Trimming removed 5 bases at V and 0 bases at J, with 13 bases between. The CDR3 sequence: CASSAQGPLNTEAFF. The DNA of the CDR3 is TGTGCCAGCAGCGCCCAGGGGCCCTTGAACACTGAAGCTTTCTTT. Variable domain in full (rest from reference TRBV7-2 and TRBJ1-1): GAGVSQSPSNKVTEKGKDVELRCDPISGHTALYWYRQSLGQGLEFLIYFQGNSAPDKSGLPSDRFSAERTGGSVSTLTIQRTQQEDSAVYLCASSAQGPLNTEAFFGQGTRLTVV.

This clonotype has only one observation. V is TRBV18 and J is TRBJ2-1; D gene unclear. The CDR3 extends over 13 amino acids. V was pared by 2 bases and J by 10 bases, with 12 bases between. CDR1 is KGHSH and CDR2 is LQKENI in the germline V gene. CDR3 DNA sequence: TGTGCCAGCTCACCAACGCATTCGTGGGAGCAGTTCTTC. Its protein product is CASSPTHSWEQFF.

This clonotype was seen a handful of times. The gene calls are TRBV7-6 and TRBJ2-7; 12 bases match TRBD2. Germline V gives CDR1 SGHVS, CDR2 FNYEAQ. Trimming at V came to 5 bases and at J to 6 bases, leaving 2 bases not matched to a gene. The CDR3 length is 13 residues. The CDR3, as DNA: TGTGCCAGCAGCATGACTAGCGGGGGCGAGCAGTACTTC. It translates to CASSMTSGGEQYF.

This clonotype turned up a few times. The gene calls are TRBV19 and TRBJ1-2; TRBD1 aligns across 7 bases. V gave up 3 bases and J gave up 0 bases; unmatched junction bases: 7. The CDR3 is 16 amino acids. Germline V gives CDR1 LNHDA, CDR2 SQIVND (reference sequence). The CDR3 region has the DNA TGTGCCAGTAGTATTTATGGGACAGCCTCTAACTATGGCTACACCTTC. The encoded protein is CASSIYGTASNYGYTF.

The chain joins TRBV5-1 to TRBJ1-2, with D possibly TRBD1 on 6 matching bases. Germline CDR1 SGHRS, CDR2 YFSETQ. The CDR3 totals 13 residues. Trimming took 0 bases from V and 10 from J, leaving 13 bases between them. The CDR3 is CASSLGRGKAYTF. For the CDR3, the DNA is TGCGCCAGCAGCTTGGGCAGGGGTAAGGCCTACACCTTC.

The chain employs TRBV6-4 and TRBJ2-2; D perhaps matches TRBD2 (5 bases). Trimming left V 3 bases short and J 4 bases short, with 6 bases between. The CDR3 contains 13 residues. Germline V gene sequence: CDR1 MRHNA, CDR2 SNTAGT. CDR3 in DNA: TGTGCCAGCAGTGAAACTAGCACCGGGGAGCTGTTTTTT. This encodes CASSETSTGELFF.

The table lists this clonotype with many counts. The chain joins TRBV7-2 to TRBJ2-7; 8 bases fit TRBD1. After removal of 6 bases from V and 6 bases from J, the junction contained 19 bases not matched to a gene. This CDR3 spans 17 amino acids. The V gene's germline CDR1 is SGHTA and CDR2 FQGNSA. The CDR3 spells CASRPAYMTGAIREQYF. Written as DNA, the CDR3 is TGTGCCAGCAGACCTGCTTACATGACAGGGGCCATACGCGAGCAGTACTTC.

This clonotype was counted many times. V and J are TRBV7-2 and TRBJ2-7, with a possible D match to TRBD1 (6 bases). V was pared by 1 base and J by 0 bases, with 13 bases between. The length of the CDR3 is 16 residues. Germline CDR1 and CDR2: SGHTA and FQGNSA. CDR3 protein: CASSLDSGAISYEQYF. The CDR3 bases are TGTGCCAGCAGCTTAGATTCAGGGGCCATCTCCTACGAGCAGTACTTC.

The chain is built from TRBV3-1 and TRBJ2-1, with 12 bases fitting TRBD1. Germline V gene lookup returns CDR1 LGHDT and CDR2 YNNKEL (reference sequence). Trimming at V came to 4 bases and at J to 7 bases, leaving 11 bases not matched to a gene. This CDR3 region has 17 residues. CDR3 protein: CASSRLPGQGAGNEQFF. The CDR3 DNA reads as TGTGCCAGCAGCCGCCTCCCGGGACAGGGGGCAGGTAATGAGCAGTTCTTC.

This clonotype was seen repeatedly, ten times or more. The rearrangement joins TRBV7-8 to TRBJ1-1; a possible D gene is TRBD1 (6 bases). This CDR3 is built from 13 residues. Trimming pared 5 bases from V and 1 base from J, leaving 8 bases between. Germline CDR1 and CDR2: SGHVS and FQNEAQ. The CDR3 loop reads CASSKQGNTEAFF. In DNA, the CDR3 is TGTGCCAGCAGCAAACAGGGGAACACTGAAGCTTTCTTT. The whole variable domain, filled in from reference TRBV7-8 and TRBJ1-1, reads GAGVSQSPRYKVAKRGQDVALRCDPISGHVSLFWYQQALGQGPEFLTYFQNEAQLDKSGLPSDRFFAERPEGSVSTLKIQRTQQEDSAVYLCASSKQGNTEAFFGQGTRLTVV.

Ten or more counts support this clonotype. J is TRBJ2-5 and V is TRBV7-2; 8 bases are shared with TRBD2. There are 13 residues in the CDR3. In germline, CDR1 is SGHTA, CDR2 FQGNSA. With 5 bases clipped from V and 5 bases from J, the junction kept 4 bases outside the gene matches. CDR3: CASSPSGRETQYF. The DNA for the CDR3 is TGTGCCAGCAGCCCTAGCGGGCGGGAGACCCAGTACTTC.

This clonotype was picked up a small number of times. The chain couples TRBV12-3 or TRBV12-4 to TRBJ2-5; 8 nucleotides match TRBD2. After removal of 6 bases from V and 3 bases from J, the junction contained 6 bases not matched to a gene. This CDR3 region has 14 residues. The CDR3 DNA follows: TGTGCCAGCAGAACGGGACTAGTGGAAGAGACCCAGTACTTC. It specifies CASRTGLVEETQYF.

The gene calls are TRBV12-3 or TRBV12-4 and TRBJ2-5; possibly TRBD2 for D (5 bases). Between the trimmed V and J ends, which lost 3 bases and 4 bases, there was a span of 12 bases. The CDR3 spans 14 residues. Here the CDR3 reads CASSFNGVGETQYF. DNA for the CDR3: TGTGCCAGCAGTTTCAACGGGGTTGGAGAGACCCAGTACTTC.

This clonotype was seen only a few times. The V and J genes are TRBV5-1 and TRBJ1-1; D is perhaps TRBD1 (5 bases). CDR3 length: 16 residues. Germline V lookup: CDR1 SGHRS, CDR2 YFSETQ. Trimming took off 5 bases at V and 0 bases at J, with 17 bases between the two ends. CDR3 sequence: CASSPAPSTVNTEAFF. CDR3 sequence (DNA): TGCGCCAGCAGTCCCGCCCCGTCGACAGTGAACACTGAAGCTTTCTTT. Looking up the rest from reference TRBV5-1 and TRBJ1-1 gives the full variable domain: KAGVTQTPRYLIKTRGQQVTLSCSPISGHRSVSWYQQTPGQGLQFLFEYFSETQRNKGNFPGRFSGRQFSNSRSEMNVSTLELGDSALYLCASSPAPSTVNTEAFFGQGTRLTVV.

The J gene is TRBJ2-2, the V gene TRBV12-3 or TRBV12-4; D possibly corresponds to TRBD2 (6 bases). The ends were cut back, 1 base at V and 2 bases at J, with 11 bases in the middle. The CDR3 is 16 amino acids. The CDR3 is CASSLGLGTNTGELFF. CDR3 nucleotides: TGTGCCAGCAGTTTAGGGTTGGGGACTAACACCGGGGAGCTGTTTTTT.

This clonotype was seen at least ten times. V usage is TRBV7-9 and J usage is TRBJ2-5; TRBD2 is a possible D gene (6 bases). The CDR3 is made up of 17 amino acids. With 1 base removed from V and 2 bases from J, the gap between germline ends came to 17 bases. Per germline, CDR1 SEHNR and CDR2 FQNEAQ (reference sequence). This CDR3 is CASSLVRTRAGQETQYF. CDR3 DNA sequence: TGTGCCAGCAGCTTAGTCCGAACTAGGGCGGGACAAGAGACCCAGTACTTC.

The genes are TRBV27 and TRBJ2-1; possible D gene TRBD1, 5 bases. Germline-derived CDR1 and CDR2 are MNHEY and SMNVEV (reference sequence). The germline V and J ends were trimmed by 3 bases and 9 bases, with 12 bases remaining between them. This CDR3 is built from 13 residues. In DNA, the CDR3 is TGTGCCAGCAGTTTGGCGGACATAAGTGAGCAGTTCTTC. Its translation is CASSLADISEQFF.

This clonotype was observed at least ten times. The chain is built from TRBV12-3 or TRBV12-4 and TRBJ1-1; no clear D. This CDR3 is 12 amino acids long. Trimming took off 6 bases at V and 4 bases at J, with 9 bases between the two ends. CDR3 loop: CASSPPRTEAFF. The CDR3 DNA is TGTGCCAGCAGCCCCCCACGCACTGAAGCTTTCTTT.

This clonotype was seen a few times. The chain has TRBV2 and TRBJ2-2, with D tentatively TRBD1 (6 bases). Germline CDR1 is SNHLY and CDR2 is FYNNEI. This CDR3 is 14 amino acids long. Trimming shortened V by 8 bases and J by 1 base, and 11 bases separated the two germline ends. CDR3 DNA: TGTGCCAGCGGTCACAGGGTGAACACCGGGGAGCTGTTTTTT. Amino acid sequence: CASGHRVNTGELFF.

This rearrangement joins TRBV19 to TRBJ1-5, with 9 bases fitting TRBD1. CDR1 is LNHDA and CDR2 is SQIVND in the germline V gene (reference sequence). The CDR3 consists of 15 residues. The junction had 4 bases not matched to a gene; V was cut back by 4 bases and J by 3 bases. The CDR3 loop is CASSKDRGSNQPQHF. The CDR3 nucleotides are TGTGCCAGTAGTAAGGACAGGGGTTCCAATCAGCCCCAGCATTTT.

This clonotype appeared a few times. The chain couples TRBV15 to TRBJ1-3; D not certain. Germline-derived CDR1 and CDR2 are LNHNV and YYDKDF (reference sequence). The V end lost 0 bases, the J end lost 0 bases, and 6 bases lay between the germline ends. The CDR3 totals 15 residues. The CDR3 here is CATSRDTYSGNTIYF. CDR3 sequence (DNA): TGTGCCACCAGCAGAGACACCTACTCTGGAAACACCATATATTTT.